One and the same sample provided the 25 T cell receptor delta chains below, sequenced in a study of gamma-delta T cells after stem cell transplantation. TCRdb ran CATT on the RT-PCR reads. The table lists more than 7,000 delta-chain clones, 13% to 15% of them singletons. The material sequenced was gamma-delta T cells. The receptors stem from a human donor. It is not recorded whose cells these are; they may come from a transplant donor.

On this clone: Being one base from a much bigger clone, this may be a read error. The sample holds other DNA sequences that translate to the same CDR3. The chain combines TRDV2 with TRDJ1; 7 nucleotides match TRDD3. V was pared by 3 bases and J by 2 bases, with 20 bases of the junction left unmatched. The CDR3 is 19 residues long. Germline CDR1 GEAIGNYY, CDR2 EKD. Here the CDR3 DNA reads TGTGCCTGTGACCCACGTTGTGGGACTGGGGTAGAATTTACCGATAAACTCATCTTT. This sequence encodes CACDPRCGTGVEFTDKLIF.

This chain uses TRDV1 with TRDJ1; possibly TRDD3 for D (5 bases). This CDR3 has 19 residues. V was clipped by 3 bases and J by 1 base, with 24 bases between them. Per germline, CDR1 TSWWSYY and CDR2 QGS. CDR3 bases: TGTGCTCTTGGGGACTCACCCCCCGTACCGGGGGTCGTCACCGATAAACTCATCTTT. It translates to CALGDSPPVPGVVTDKLIF.

This clone has a handful of counts. The chain carries TRDV1 and TRDJ1; 9 bases match TRDD3. Germline CDR1 is TSWWSYY and CDR2 is QGS. With 0 bases clipped from V and 0 bases from J, the junction kept 8 bases outside the gene matches. CDR3 length: 18 amino acids. CDR3 DNA sequence: TGTGCTCTTGGGGAACTTAAACCCTGGGGGATCTACACCGATAAACTCATCTTT. This gives the protein CALGELKPWGIYTDKLIF.

A note on this clone: This sequence is one base from a far larger clone and is likely a read error. This chain joins TRDV2 and TRDJ3; D uncertain. The CDR3 has 17 residues. In germline, CDR1 is GEAIGNYY, CDR2 EKD. The CDR3 region has the DNA TGTGCCTGTGACGTACTGAGCCGCTCCAGGGACACCCGACAGATGTTTTTC. Protein product: CACDVLSRSRDTRQMFF.

By proportion, this clone is medium-sized (0.01 to 0.1%). The chain combines TRDV1 with TRDJ1; unclear D gene. This CDR3 is 18 amino acids long. Germline CDR1 reads TSWWSYY; CDR2 reads QGS. V lost 0 bases to trimming and J lost 0 bases, with 17 bases between them. The CDR3 region has the DNA TGTGCTCTTGGGGAACTCAGCATAGGGAGCGGACACACCGATAAACTCATCTTT. Protein sequence: CALGELSIGSGHTDKLIF.

In this sample, this clone turned up a few times. This chain links TRDV2 with TRDJ1, with 10 positions matching TRDD3. The CDR3 length is 17 residues. CDR1 and CDR2 from the germline V gene are GEAIGNYY and EKD. V shed 3 bases and J 2 bases; nucleotides not matched to a gene: 11. CDR3 bases: TGTGCCTGTGACCCAGTACTGGGGGATGCGTGGACCGATAAACTCATCTTT. This sequence encodes CACDPVLGDAWTDKLIF.

This clone appeared a few times. V gene TRDV1 combines with J gene TRDJ1; 8 bases are a match to TRDD2. Germline lookup yields CDR1 TSWWSYY and CDR2 QGS. CDR3 size: 23 residues. J lost 6 bases, V lost 1 base, and 31 bases had no gene match. This CDR3 is CALGEPRLPTCGPILWPKNKLIF. The CDR3 DNA follows: TGTGCTCTTGGGGAACCAAGACTTCCTACTTGCGGTCCCATACTGTGGCCAAAAAATAAACTCATCTTT.

Judged by abundance, this clone is medium-sized (0.01 to 0.1%). Other nucleotide sequences in the sample specify the same CDR3. In nucleotides, the CDR3 is TGTGCCTGTGAAGAACTGGGGGCCCCCGATAAACTCATCTTT. This codes for CACEELGAPDKLIF. The chain couples TRDV2 to TRDJ1; TRDD3 agrees at 8 bases. CDR1 GEAIGNYY and CDR2 EKD come from the germline V gene. V lost 4 bases to trimming and J lost 3 bases; unmatched junction nucleotides: 6. CDR3 length: 14 residues.

This clone is deemed medium-sized. The same CDR3 is also encoded by other DNA sequences in this sample. The chain has TRDV1 and TRDJ1; D is uncertain. The germline gives CDR1 TSWWSYY, CDR2 QGS. Trimming left V 0 bases short and J 1 base short, with 21 bases between. This CDR3 comprises 19 residues. The CDR3 nucleotides are TGTGCTCTTGGGGAACTAAAAGAACGGCCCAGGTATAGCACCGATAAACTCATCTTT. It encodes CALGELKERPRYSTDKLIF.

With respect to this clone: Other DNA variants within this sample encode the same CDR3. CDR3 DNA: TGTGCCTCCAGCACTGGGGGGCAAAGGACCCTACTAACCGATAAACTCATCTTT. This codes for CASSTGGQRTLLTDKLIF. The J gene is TRDJ1, the V gene TRDV2; 8 positions match TRDD3. The CDR3 is made up of 18 amino acids. From germline, CDR1 is GEAIGNYY and CDR2 EKD. With V trimmed by 8 bases and J by 2 bases, 21 bases remained unmatched.

Comment on this clone: At one end the junction does not follow the germline gene, possibly because of a read error. The chain has TRDV2 and TRDJ1; D unresolved. The CDR3 covers 15 residues. Germline V gene data show CDR1 as GEAIGNYY and CDR2 as EKD. This CDR3 is CACDTSTWYTDRLIF. The CDR3 nucleotides are TGTGCTTGTGACACCTCTACTTGGTACACCGATAGACTCATCTTT.

This chain joins TRDV1 and TRDJ1, with TRDD3 as a possible D gene (6 bases). CDR3 length equals 21 residues. Deletions cut 1 base from V and 3 bases from J, with 30 bases between. Per germline, CDR1 TSWWSYY and CDR2 QGS. CDR3 DNA: TGTGCTCTTGGGGAACGAGCCCCTGCGTTTATCTCTAAGTACTGGGCCGATAAACTCATCTTT. This gives the protein CALGERAPAFISKYWADKLIF.

As for this clone: A read error may produce the germline difference seen at one junction end. The V gene is TRDV1, the J gene TRDJ1; TRDD2 might be the D (5 bases). The CDR3 consists of 9 residues. The germline gives CDR1 TSWWSYY, CDR2 QGS. CDR3 bases: TGTGCTCTTGGGGAATGGGCCTTCTTC. This sequence encodes CALGEWAFF.

The chain employs TRDV1 and TRDJ1; D is uncertain. The CDR3 runs 22 residues. Germline loops: CDR1 TSWWSYY, CDR2 QGS. Between the trimmed V and J ends, which lost 1 base and 3 bases, there was a span of 33 bases. The CDR3 reads CALGEQSLIQQRGHRESDKLIF. CDR3 DNA sequence: TGTGCTCTTGGGGAACAATCCCTTATACAACAGCGGGGTCACAGGGAGTCCGATAAACTCATCTTT.

This clone ranks as medium-sized. The V call is TRDV1, the J call TRDJ1, with D maybe TRDD3 (6 bases). V lost 3 bases and J 3 bases, leaving 14 bases between the germline ends. Germline lookup yields CDR1 TSWWSYY and CDR2 QGS. The CDR3 spans 15 residues. CDR3 DNA: TGTGCTCTTGGGGAGGGGACCGGGGATCCCGATAAACTCATCTTT. Encoded protein: CALGEGTGDPDKLIF.

In its sample, this clone was seen a few times. V is TRDV1 and J is TRDJ1; TRDD3 agrees at 7 bases. The CDR3 is made up of 18 amino acids. V lost 4 bases to trimming and J lost 0 bases; unmatched junction nucleotides: 14. Germline V gene sequence: CDR1 TSWWSYY, CDR2 QGS. CDR3 protein: CALGGLRTGDPYTDKLIF. The CDR3 nucleotides are TGTGCTCTTGGGGGACTTCGAACTGGGGACCCGTACACCGATAAACTCATCTTT.

Only a few counts were recorded for this clone. Given a far larger clone just one base away, this is likely a sequencing read error. Other DNA sequences within the sample encode an identical CDR3. The rearrangement uses TRDV2 and TRDJ1; D possibly corresponds to TRDD3 (5 bases). The CDR3 loop spans 14 amino acids. Germline loops: CDR1 GEAIGNYY, CDR2 EKD. For the CDR3, the DNA is TGTGCCTGTGACAGGGGGTTTGGCACCGATAAACTCATTTTT. Residues: CACDRGFGTDKLIF.

This clone was recorded a few times. The chain carries TRDV1 and TRDJ1, with 8 bases matching TRDD2. Per germline, CDR1 TSWWSYY and CDR2 QGS. V dropped 0 bases and J dropped 4; count of bases not matched to a gene: 16. The CDR3 consists of 19 residues. CDR3 residues: CALGELATSYGGCLDKLIF. The CDR3 bases are TGTGCTCTTGGGGAACTAGCGACTTCCTACGGGGGCTGCCTCGATAAACTCATCTTT.

This clone has only a few counts. A much larger clone differs from this one at a single base, so this may be a read error. The chain has TRDV2 and TRDJ1; possible D gene TRDD3, 5 bases. V was pared by 0 bases and J by 4 bases, with 20 bases between. The CDR3 is 17 amino acids. The germline CDR1 and CDR2 sequences are GEAIGNYY and EKD. The CDR3 region is CACDTSREIQRGDKLIF. DNA of the CDR3: TGTGCCTGTGACACCAGTAGAGAGATACAGCGAGGCGATAAACTCATCTTT.

This clone is labeled medium-sized (0.01 to 0.1%). The chain is built from TRDV2 and TRDJ3; 13 bases line up with TRDD3. V lost 3 bases to trimming and J lost 1 base; unmatched junction nucleotides: 8. The CDR3 has 20 residues. Germline-derived CDR1 and CDR2 are GEAIGNYY and EKD. The CDR3 protein is CACDAPTLGDTSWDTRQMFF. The CDR3, as DNA: TGTGCCTGTGACGCACCAACACTGGGGGATACGTCCTGGGACACCCGACAGATGTTTTTC.

This clone counts as medium-sized. The identical CDR3 is also encoded by other nucleotide sequences in the sample. The chain is built from TRDV2 and TRDJ1; D call uncertain. Trimming cost V 3 bases and J 1 base, with 17 bases left between them. Looked up from germline, CDR1 is GEAIGNYY and CDR2 is EKD. The CDR3 loop spans 16 amino acids. The CDR3 sequence is CACDFPRGESTDKLIF. In nucleotides, the CDR3 is TGTGCCTGTGACTTCCCACGAGGAGAATCCACCGATAAACTCATCTTT.

A note on this clone: At one of its ends the junction is not consistent with the germline gene, which may arise from a read error. V is TRDV2 and J is TRDJ1; 10 positions agree with TRDD3. The CDR3 spans 18 residues. CDR1 GEAIGNYY and CDR2 EKD come from the germline V gene. The CDR3 spells CACDTSVLGDFCADILIF. DNA of the CDR3: TGTGCCTGTGACACCAGCGTACTGGGGGATTTCTGTGCCGATATACTCATCTTT.

Turning to this clone: A much larger clone differs by one base, so this may be a read error. The V and J genes are TRDV2 and TRDJ3; 7 bases map to TRDD3. This CDR3 is built from 18 residues. V gave up 3 bases and J gave up 0 bases; unmatched junction bases: 7. Germline V gene data show CDR1 as GEAIGNYY and CDR2 as EKD. CDR3 nucleotides: TGTGCCTGTGACTTCTGGGGGGTAAGCTCCTGGGACACCCGACAGATGTTTTTC. Protein sequence: CACDFWGVSSWDTRQMFF.

This clone has only a few counts. This may be a read error, as it is one base from a much larger clone. This chain joins TRDV2 and TRDJ3, with 13 bases fitting TRDD3. Germline-derived CDR1 and CDR2 are GEAIGNYY and EKD. The CDR3 consists of 19 residues. Here the CDR3 reads CACDVLGDTSSWDTRQVFF. The CDR3 region has the DNA TGTGCCTGTGACGTACTGGGGGATACGAGCTCCTGGGACACCCGACAGGTGTTTTTC.

This clone is classed as medium-sized. The rearrangement links TRDV1 to TRDJ1, with 9 bases identical to TRDD2. J gave up 0 bases and V 1 base, and 6 bases lay outside the gene matches. This CDR3 contains 17 residues. Per the germline V gene, CDR1 is TSWWSYY and CDR2 is QGS. The CDR3 reads CALGEPFLPLDTDKLIF. CDR3 nucleotides: TGTGCTCTTGGGGAACCCTTCCTACCCCTGGACACCGATAAACTCATCTTT.